The 29 T cell receptor beta chains below come from one sample, sequenced in a study of Ad26.COV2.S vaccination and SARS-CoV-2 variants. Repertoires were generated with immunoSEQ multiplex PCR, while TCRdb's copy carries only in-frame clones and drops some. Of nearly 95,000 clones in the sample, around 82% are singletons; the top ten hold more than 15%. Here the sequenced sample was peripheral blood, taken after recovery from COVID-19. Every receptor here comes from a human donor who had recovered from COVID-19.

The CDR3 coding sequence is TGTGCCAGCAGTGCAATAGCGGGAGGTAGGGGCGAGCAGTACTTC. This codes for CASSAIAGGRGEQYF. This sequence joins TRBV25-1 and TRBJ2-7, with TRBD2 matching 10 bases. The CDR3 loop spans 15 amino acids. The germline V gene has CDR1 MGHDK and CDR2 SYGVNS. After removal of 4 bases from V and 6 bases from J, the junction contained 9 bases not matched to a gene.

J is TRBJ1-1 and V is TRBV7-9, with D possibly TRBD1 on 5 matching bases. Per germline, CDR1 SEHNR and CDR2 FQNEAQ (reference sequence). V was trimmed by 5 bases and J by 7 bases, leaving 17 bases between them. This CDR3 spans 14 amino acids. CDR3 region: CASSPTDSGYEAFF. The CDR3 coding sequence is TGTGCCAGCAGCCCGACTGACAGCGGGTATGAAGCTTTCTTT. The whole variable domain, remainder taken from reference TRBV7-9 and TRBJ1-1, is DTGVSQNPRHKITKRGQNVTFRCDPISEHNRLYWYRQTLGQGPEFLTYFQNEAQLEKSRLLSDRFSAERPKGSFSTLEIQRTEQGDSAMYLCASSPTDSGYEAFFGQGTRLTVV.

The gene calls are TRBV28 and TRBJ2-7; 7 bases are shared with TRBD2. Trimming took 3 bases from V and 1 from J; bases not matched to a gene: 9. The CDR3 extends over 16 amino acids. CDR1 is MDHEN and CDR2 is SYDVKM in the germline V gene. Here the CDR3 reads CASSFHLAGLSYEQYF. The CDR3 DNA is TGTGCCAGCAGTTTCCACTTAGCGGGCCTTTCCTACGAGCAGTACTTC. The full variable domain, with the rest looked up from reference TRBV28 and TRBJ2-7, is DVKVTQSSRYLVKRTGEKVFLECVQDMDHENMFWYRQDPGLGLRLIYFSYDVKMKEKGDIPEGYSVSREKKERFSLILESASTNQTSMYLCASSFHLAGLSYEQYFGPGTRLTVT.

The rearrangement links TRBV4-1 to TRBJ2-7; TRBD1 aligns across 8 bases. The CDR3 has 14 residues. With V trimmed by 6 bases and J by 6 bases, 10 bases remained unmatched. Per the germline V gene, CDR1 is MGHRA and CDR2 is YSYEKL. CDR3 nucleotides: TGCGCCAGCAGACTTACAGGGGGGTATGGCGAGCAGTACTTC. Protein: CASRLTGGYGEQYF.

The CDR3 DNA is TGCAGCGTTGACGTATGGGACAGCTACAATGAGCAGTTCTTC. Translating it yields CSVDVWDSYNEQFF. This chain joins TRBV29-1 and TRBJ2-1, with TRBD1 matching 7 bases. Trimming at V came to 3 bases and at J to 3 bases, leaving 5 bases not matched to a gene. The CDR3 consists of 14 residues. Germline CDR1 SQVTM, CDR2 ANQGSEA.

CDR3 protein: CASRRLAGVTDTQYF. In DNA, the CDR3 is TGTGCCAGTAGAAGGCTTGCAGGGGTCACAGATACGCAGTATTTT. This chain uses TRBV19 with TRBJ2-3, with D perhaps TRBD1 (6 bases). Between the trimmed V and J ends, which lost 6 bases and 2 bases, there was a span of 15 bases. Germline V gene lookup returns CDR1 LNHDA and CDR2 SQIVND (reference sequence). CDR3 length equals 15 residues.

The chain has TRBV6-2 or TRBV6-3 and TRBJ2-3; 8 nucleotides line up with TRBD1. Germline CDR1 MNHEY, CDR2 SVGEGT. V trimming: 0 bases; J trimming: 4 bases; junction bases outside the gene matches: 6. The CDR3 is made up of 16 amino acids. The CDR3 protein is CASSYSGGRGPDTQYF. The CDR3 region has the DNA TGTGCCAGCAGTTACTCGGGGGGCAGGGGGCCAGATACGCAGTATTTT.

V is TRBV7-9 and J is TRBJ1-5, with unresolved D. Germline V gene data show CDR1 as SEHNR and CDR2 as FQNEAQ (reference sequence). The V and J ends lost 1 base and 7 bases respectively, with 17 bases between them. The CDR3 length is 16 residues. The chain's CDR3 is CASSLVRGDQEQPQHF. The CDR3 nucleotides read TGTGCCAGCAGCTTAGTACGAGGAGATCAGGAACAGCCCCAGCATTTT.

The chain has TRBV2 and TRBJ2-7; 9 bases agree with TRBD1. Germline V lookup: CDR1 SNHLY, CDR2 FYNNEI. J was trimmed by 3 bases and V by 8 bases; bases with no gene match: 14. This CDR3 spans 16 amino acids. CDR3 sequence: CASPRNDRGNDYEQYF. CDR3 in DNA: TGTGCCAGCCCCAGAAACGACAGGGGGAATGACTACGAGCAGTACTTC.

DNA for the CDR3: TGTGCCAGCTCCAGGGGCCAGGGGCCCCAGCATTTT. It is translated as CASSRGQGPQHF. The chain couples TRBV12-3 or TRBV12-4 to TRBJ1-5, with D perhaps TRBD1 (6 bases). This CDR3 has 12 residues. Between the trimmed V and J ends, which lost 8 bases and 9 bases, there was a span of 14 bases.

Points on this clone: Other DNA sequences from this sample encode an identical CDR3 as well. This chain joins TRBV5-1 and TRBJ1-1, with TRBD1 identical over 12 bases. Germline CDR1 reads SGHRS; CDR2 reads YFSETQ. V shed 0 bases, J shed 8 bases, and the junction held 8 bases outside the gene matches. The CDR3 has 16 amino acids. DNA for the CDR3: TGCGCCAGCAGCTTGGGAAGCGGGACAGGGGGCGCCGAAGCTTTCTTT. Translation gives CASSLGSGTGGAEAFF.

The chain recombines TRBV3-1 (or the pseudogene TRBV3-2) with TRBJ1-6; D not certain. In germline, CDR1 is LGHDT, CDR2 YNNKEL (reference sequence). The V and J ends lost 3 bases and 10 bases respectively, with 13 bases between them. The CDR3 runs 14 residues. The CDR3 here is CASSQFDERSPLHF. Here the CDR3 DNA reads TGTGCCAGCAGCCAGTTTGATGAGCGGTCACCCCTCCACTTT.

For the CDR3, the DNA is TGTGCCAGCAGCGTAGCTACCGGGGGCGGAGGGACTGAAGCTTTCTTT. Its translation: CASSVATGGGGTEAFF. The chain combines TRBV9 with TRBJ1-1, with D perhaps matching TRBD1 (6 bases). This CDR3 region has 16 residues. Germline CDR1 is SGDLS and CDR2 is YYNGEE. V lost 0 bases and J 5 bases, leaving 17 bases between the germline ends. Using reference TRBV9 and TRBJ1-1 for the parts outside the CDR3, the full variable domain is DSGVTQTPKHLITATGQRVTLRCSPRSGDLSVYWYQQSLDQGLQFLIQYYNGEERAKGNILERFSAQQFPDLHSELNLSSLELGDSALYFCASSVATGGGGTEAFFGQGTRLTVV.

CDR3 nucleotide sequence: TGTGCCAGCAGCCCCGGTCCTCTTCCAAACACTGAAGCTTTCTTT. Its translation: CASSPGPLPNTEAFF. The V and J genes are TRBV28 and TRBJ1-1; the D is unclear. This CDR3 has 15 residues. Trimming stripped 6 bases from V and 2 bases from J, with 16 bases between. Germline V CDR1 and CDR2: MDHEN, SYDVKM. The whole variable domain, remainder taken from reference TRBV28 and TRBJ1-1, is DVKVTQSSRYLVKRTGEKVFLECVQDMDHENMFWYRQDPGLGLRLIYFSYDVKMKEKGDIPEGYSVSREKKERFSLILESASTNQTSMYLCASSPGPLPNTEAFFGQGTRLTVV.

The chain links TRBV19 to TRBJ2-1, with 11 positions matching TRBD1. This CDR3 comprises 15 residues. Germline loops: CDR1 LNHDA, CDR2 SQIVND (reference sequence). The trim removed 4 bases at V and 7 bases at J, leaving 6 bases unmatched. The CDR3 region has the DNA TGTGCCAGTAGTAACCTAGGACAGGGGGCGAATGAGCAGTTCTTC. Protein: CASSNLGQGANEQFF.

V usage is TRBV28 and J usage is TRBJ2-7; D is undetermined. Per the germline V gene, CDR1 is MDHEN and CDR2 is SYDVKM. There are 13 residues in the CDR3. V dropped 4 bases and J dropped 7 bases, with 14 bases sitting between them. This CDR3 reads CASSSGTIGEQYF. In nucleotides, the CDR3 is TGTGCCAGCAGTTCAGGTACCATAGGGGAGCAGTACTTC.

The rearrangement links TRBV19 to TRBJ1-1; D remains ambiguous. V lost 3 bases and J lost 4, with 9 bases in between. The CDR3 loop spans 13 amino acids. Germline V lookup: CDR1 LNHDA, CDR2 SQIVND (reference sequence). The CDR3 nucleotides read TGTGCCAGTAGTATGGGAAAGATCACTGAAGCTTTCTTT. Its translation is CASSMGKITEAFF.

The chain is built from TRBV12-2 and TRBJ2-7. TRBV12-2 is a recognized pseudogene. The CDR3 consists of 12 residues. The CDR3: CASRLVRYEQYF. The CDR3 DNA reads as TGTGCAAGTCGCTTAGTTAGGTACGAGCAGTACTTC.

The rearrangement uses TRBV11-2 and TRBJ1-2; D uncertain. Looked up from germline, CDR1 is SGHAT and CDR2 is FQNNGV. The CDR3 sequence is 13 residues long. V was cut by 4 bases and J by 3 bases, with 9 bases left in between. The CDR3 protein is CASSSPRYYGYTF. The CDR3 region has the DNA TGTGCCAGCAGCTCTCCCCGCTACTATGGCTACACCTTC.

V and J are TRBV7-2 and TRBJ2-7; no firm D call. This CDR3 has 12 amino acids. Germline V gives CDR1 SGHTA, CDR2 FQGNSA. V was clipped by 0 bases and J by 3 bases, with 3 bases between them. The CDR3 here is CASSLAFYEQYF. The DNA for the CDR3 is TGTGCCAGCAGCTTAGCTTTCTACGAGCAGTACTTC.

CDR3: CASSSGTPAGNTIYF. In nucleotides, the CDR3 is TGTGCCAGCAGCTCCGGGACGCCGGCTGGAAACACCATATATTTT. The V and J genes are TRBV7-6 and TRBJ1-3; weak D call: TRBD1 (5 bases). Germline V lookup: CDR1 SGHVS, CDR2 FNYEAQ. V dropped 4 bases and J dropped 2 bases, with 12 bases sitting between them. The CDR3 covers 15 residues.

The V call is TRBV15, the J call TRBJ2-7; D might be TRBD2 (5 bases). This CDR3 is 16 amino acids long. Germline CDR1 and CDR2: LNHNV and YYDKDF (reference sequence). Trimming removed 5 bases from V and 5 bases from J, with 22 bases in between. This CDR3 reads CATSPLRVGMEDEQYF. Here the CDR3 DNA reads TGTGCCACCAGCCCCCTCCGGGTTGGTATGGAGGACGAGCAGTACTTC.

The chain employs TRBV11-2 and TRBJ2-7; 15 positions agree with TRBD2. V dropped 4 bases and J dropped 4; count of bases not matched to a gene: 2. Germline CDR1 and CDR2: SGHAT and FQNNGV. The CDR3 extends over 15 amino acids. CDR3 bases: TGTGCCAGCAGCTACGGACTAGCGGGAGGGTACGAGCAGTACTTC. Encoded protein: CASSYGLAGGYEQYF.

This chain connects TRBV29-1 to TRBJ2-7; D remains ambiguous. This CDR3 has 14 residues. CDR1 is SQVTM, CDR2 ANQGSEA, per germline. Trimming removed 4 bases at V and 0 bases at J, with 13 bases between. The CDR3 nucleotides are TGCAGCGTTGTCTTCGGTACGAACTCCTACGAGCAGTACTTC. This encodes CSVVFGTNSYEQYF.

Notes on this clone: One end of the junction does not line up with germline, which may come from a read error. The chain couples TRBV12-5 to TRBJ1-3; D gene ambiguous. This CDR3 has 11 residues. From germline, CDR1 is LGHNT and CDR2 FRNRAP. DNA for the CDR3: TGTGCTAGTGGTTTGCTGCCGGGAGTGCAATTT. Its translation: CASGLLPGVQF.

This clone was picked up one time. The chain employs TRBV6-6 and TRBJ1-1; no firm D call. Deletions cut 2 bases from V and 3 bases from J, with 7 bases between. Per the germline V gene, CDR1 is MNHNY and CDR2 is SVGAGI (reference sequence). The CDR3 contains 13 residues. The CDR3 nucleotides are TGTGCCAGCAGTTACGCCCCTTACACTGAAGCTTTCTTT. Translating it yields CASSYAPYTEAFF.

The gene calls are TRBV5-4 and TRBJ2-7; possibly TRBD1 or TRBD2 for D (5 bases each). Trimming removed 3 bases from V and 3 bases from J, with 13 bases in between. The germline V gene encodes CDR1 SGHNT and CDR2 YYREEE (reference sequence). CDR3 length: 14 amino acids. The CDR3 sequence: CASSYRDGYYEQYF. The CDR3 DNA is TGTGCCAGCAGCTACCGGGACGGATACTACGAGCAGTACTTC.

V and J are TRBV19 and TRBJ1-4; possible D gene TRBD1, 5 bases. The CDR3 has 13 amino acids. With 6 bases removed from V and 3 bases from J, the gap between germline ends came to 8 bases. Looked up from germline, CDR1 is LNHDA and CDR2 is SQIVND (reference sequence). The CDR3 nucleotides read TGTGCCAGTAGCAGACAGCCTAATGAAAAACTGTTTTTT. As protein: CASSRQPNEKLFF.

The rearrangement links TRBV7-2 to TRBJ1-1; no reliable D call. The CDR3 runs 13 residues. The ends were cut back, 1 base at V and 8 bases at J, with 11 bases in the middle. Germline CDR1 SGHTA, CDR2 FQGNSA. CDR3: CASSLVGRSEAFF. For the CDR3, the DNA is TGTGCCAGCAGCTTAGTCGGCAGAAGCGAAGCTTTCTTT.